Described below is a single TCR beta chain sequence and its context. This receptor's antigen is unknown. An end of the junction does not agree with germline; a read error may underlie this. This entry is derived from a study of blood T cells in healthy people across ages (dated by TCRdb to between 2014 and 2016). Study-level background: In model experiments, template switching captured roughly one uniquely barcoded TCR beta cDNA molecule for every two T cells. Age-related changes in TCR beta repertoire diversity were measured in the study by deep sequencing normalized with unique cDNA molecular identifiers. Four age groups were formed from the donors: young (average approximately 17 years), middle-aged (just under 40), aged (more than 55) and long-lived (around 80). Donors of different ages were randomly distributed across sequencing lanes to avoid experimental bias. For two donors (one aged 18 to 30 and one aged 80 or older), the study analyzed two additional independent replicas of 1 million unique cDNA reads from the same blood draw.

Reading from cysteine to phenylalanine, the CDR3 counts 16 amino acids. Of the read, only the CDR3 DNA is kept; its 48 bases are in frame from base 1. The germline V gene provides CDR1 SGDLS and CDR2 YYNGEE. The library relied on 5' RACE. TCRdb lists the instrument as Illumina HiSeq 2500. A second about 7 to 11 cycle PCR used a sample-barcoded 5' primer and a J-beta primer mix. Each TCR beta cDNA molecule received a unique molecular identifier from a template-switch 5' adaptor carrying 12 random nucleotides. Each sample yielded at least 2.5 million CDR3-containing paired-end reads. First-strand cDNA synthesis was performed from all RNA using the Mint cDNA synthesis kit, with priming by a TRBC-specific oligonucleotide. After uracil-DNA glycosylase treatment, a first 18-cycle PCR used universal primers M1SS and BC2_uni_R on all cDNA. The study's own analysis went as follows. For normalization, 1 million high-quality reads, each with a distinct molecular identifier, were randomly selected from each sample. Instead of being binned into consensus sequences, reads that shared molecular identifiers were thrown out. MiTCR, with a Q25 quality threshold and the strictest error-elimination algorithm, was used for CDR3 identification, clonotype clustering and error correction. A nonparametric unseen species model with Euler transformation was used to estimate a lower bound on total TCR beta diversity. The public reads were quality trimmed at Q25 with fastp and then assembled into clones with MiXCR by TCRdb, keeping productive beta chains. Merged by CDR3 protein, the rows form single entries marked with the most common genes and DNA. The V and J calls here are based on TCRdb, not the publication. This sample is represented by over 1.5 million distinct CDR3 sequences; less than 50% of them were singletons. 2.1% of the sample lies in the top ten.

Donors were a few dozen systemically healthy Caucasian individuals from Russia aged roughly 6 to 100 years. Approximately 9.3 milliliters of peripheral blood were drawn from each donor into EDTA-treated Vacutainer tubes. Ficoll-Paque density-gradient centrifugation was used to isolate PBMCs, with at least 7 million obtained per sample. Trizol reagent was used to extract total RNA from the PBMCs, yielding at least 5 micrograms per sample. The percentages of naive CD45RAhigh/CD27high T cells were determined by flow cytometry on a PBMC aliquot from every donor. Beyond this particular receptor, the publication reports: Compared with the aged group, the long-lived group had more naive CD4+ T cells, fewer expanded clones and increased TCR diversity, a pattern suggesting age selection. Since profiling was done on bulk unsorted PBMCs, naive and antigen-experienced compartments could not be conclusively compared. Estimates of total diversity based on one million sequenced T cells were considered lower bounds and underestimates. Observed TCR beta diversity per million T cells fell roughly linearly with age, and a significant reduction was already apparent by age around 40. The percentage of naive T cells measured by flow cytometry correlated strongly with observed TCR beta diversity. Donor CMV infection status was unknown, potentially confounding age-related changes in expanded clonotypes.

Recombination joined TRBV9 with TRBJ2-7, and 7 junction bases match TRBD2. Matching the DNA end better, TRBJ2-5 makes the J call doubtful. The specimen sequenced was blood. The TCR comes from a woman between 40 and 55 years old in good health. At the DNA level, the sequence is TGTGCCGGCAGCACCTGGGACGGGGAGGGTCAGGAGACCCAGTACTTC. Its protein reads: CAGSTWDGEGQETQYF.